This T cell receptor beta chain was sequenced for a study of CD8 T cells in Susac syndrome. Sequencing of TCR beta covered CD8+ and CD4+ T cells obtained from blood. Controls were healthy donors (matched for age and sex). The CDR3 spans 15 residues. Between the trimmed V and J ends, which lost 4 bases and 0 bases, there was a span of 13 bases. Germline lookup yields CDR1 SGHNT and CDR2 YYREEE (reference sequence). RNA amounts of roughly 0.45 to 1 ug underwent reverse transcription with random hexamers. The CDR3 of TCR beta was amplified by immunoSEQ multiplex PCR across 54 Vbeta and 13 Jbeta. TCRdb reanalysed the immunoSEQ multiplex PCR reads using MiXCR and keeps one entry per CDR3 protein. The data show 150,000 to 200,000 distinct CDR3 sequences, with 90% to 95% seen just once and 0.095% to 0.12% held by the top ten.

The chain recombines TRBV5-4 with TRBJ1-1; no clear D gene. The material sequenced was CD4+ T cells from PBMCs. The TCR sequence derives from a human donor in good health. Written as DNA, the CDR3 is TGTGCCAGCAGCCTACCGCAACAGTTGAACACTGAAGCTTTCTTT. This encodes CASSLPQQLNTEAFF. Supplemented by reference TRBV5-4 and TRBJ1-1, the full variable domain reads ETGVTQSPTHLIKTRGQQVTLRCSSQSGHNTVSWYQQALGQGPQFIFQYYREEENGRGNFPPRFSGLQFPNYSSELNVNALELDDSALYLCASSLPQQLNTEAFFGQGTRLTVV.